This TCR beta chain was identified in a study of shared clonotypes between healthy human individuals. About the research overall: The donor pool was made up of a couple of women and three men aged 18 to 49.

TCRdb keeps only in-frame clones here, not all; method: immunoSEQ multiplex PCR. Among more than 2 million clones listed, 85% to 95% were seen once. Germline V lookup: CDR1 LNHNV, CDR2 YYDKDF (reference sequence). The CDR3 sequence is 17 residues long. Trimming shortened V by 1 base and J by 4 bases, and 18 bases separated the two germline ends. Material for sequencing was naive CD4+ T cells sorted from blood. Noted subset: CD45RA+ positively selected. This clonotype was obtained from a man between 18 and 35 years old in good health. This sequence joins TRBV15 and TRBJ2-3, with a weak D call TRBD2 (6 bases). CDR3 coding DNA: TGTGCCACCAGCAGAGGAACTAGCCGGGGGTCCGCAGATACGCAGTATTTT. It specifies CATSRGTSRGSADTQYF.